This TCR beta chain was sequenced for a study of shared clonotypes between healthy human individuals. Study-wide points: Clonotype sharing among donors likely depends on sequencing depth.

Turning to this clone: Its antigen is undetermined.

250 to 350 ng DNA, roughly 30,000 T cell genomes, went into unsorted PBMC replicate PCRs. The table came from immunoSEQ multiplex PCR; TCRdb's copy has only in-frame clones and leaves some out. Of over 95,000 clones listed, about half are singletons. Per the germline V gene, CDR1 is SQVTM and CDR2 is ANQGSEA. V gave up 4 bases and J gave up 5 bases, with 5 bases separating them. The CDR3 totals 10 residues. The gene calls are TRBV29-1 and TRBJ2-5; D is unresolved. The clonotype comes from a woman between 40 and 55 years old in good health. Some clones in this sample may be carry-over from other donors' samples. The specimen sequenced was PBMCs. The CDR3 protein is CSVAYETQYF. For the CDR3, the DNA is TGCAGCGTTGCGTATGAGACCCAGTACTTC.